The 3 T cell receptor beta chains reported below all come from one sample, sequenced in a study of OX40 agonist ivuxolimab in advanced cancers. The data were produced by immunoSEQ multiplex PCR, yet TCRdb's version contains in-frame clones alone and is incomplete. This sample has roughly 100,000 clones; 90% to 95% occur once, and the top ten carry roughly 0.26%. Sequencing was performed on CD4+ or CD8+ T cells sorted from blood, taken in a trial of the OX40 agonist ivuxolimab. The receptors were gathered from an adult with an advanced solid tumor such as melanoma, head and neck, liver or kidney cancer.

The chain links TRBV19 to TRBJ2-1, with 15 bases lining up with TRBD2. The V gene's germline CDR1 is LNHDA and CDR2 SQIVND (reference sequence). With V trimmed by 4 bases and J by 9 bases, 10 bases remained unmatched. This CDR3 region has 17 residues. This CDR3 is CASSRGLAGGDRSEQFF. The CDR3 DNA is TGTGCCAGTAGTAGGGGACTAGCGGGAGGTGATCGGTCTGAGCAGTTCTTC.

The V call is TRBV2, the J call TRBJ2-5; TRBD1 aligns across 7 bases. The V gene end was trimmed by 6 bases and the J gene end by 2 bases; junction bases not matched to a gene: 3. CDR3 length: 13 residues. In germline, CDR1 is SNHLY, CDR2 FYNNEI. CDR3 protein: CASRGDRQETQYF. The CDR3 DNA reads TGTGCCAGCAGGGGGGACAGACAAGAGACCCAGTACTTC.

This chain joins TRBV28 and TRBJ1-1; D ambiguous. Trimming removed 3 bases at V and 3 bases at J, with 5 bases between. CDR1 and CDR2 (germline): MDHEN, SYDVKM. The CDR3 is 12 residues long. The CDR3 spells CASSLGHTEAFF. CDR3 DNA sequence: TGTGCCAGCAGTTTGGGTCACACTGAAGCTTTCTTT.